This TCR beta chain was recorded in a study of patients and donors after allogeneic stem cell transplantation. A single record per CDR3 protein comes from TCRdb applying MiXCR to the RT-PCR reads. The table has some 880,000 distinct CDR3 sequences, 15% to 20% seen once. The CDR3 spans 13 residues. Germline CDR1 MNHEY, CDR2 SMNVEV (reference sequence). Trimming cost V 7 bases and J 1 base, with 9 bases left between them. Sequencing input: blood, either unsorted or a sorted T cell fraction (not recorded which). The chain recombines TRBV27 with TRBJ2-3, with D possibly being TRBD1 or TRBD2 (5 bases each). The TCR sequence derives from a human donor who was either an allogeneic HSCT recipient or a stem cell or donor lymphocyte infusion donor (not recorded which). It is not recorded whose cells these are; they may come from a transplant donor. The DNA for the CDR3 is TGTGCCAGCACAGTGGGGGGCACAGATACGCAGTATTTT. As protein: CASTVGGTDTQYF.